The source of this T cell receptor (beta chain) is a study of vaccination effects on CD4 cells after COVID-19 (dated by TCRdb to 2022 to 2024). Broadly, across the study: Each participant received two doses of an mRNA SARS-CoV-2 vaccine, either BNT162b2 or mRNA-1273. In the study, cultures from other donors were sequenced using the Oncomine TCR Beta short-read assay on an Illumina iSeq 100. A total of 9 to 11 COVID-19 convalescent patients and a handful of SARS-CoV-2-naive healthy vaccine recipients were included in the full study. SARS-CoV-2 spike-specific CD4+ TCR repertoires were compared before and after mRNA vaccination in COVID-19 convalescent patients and in infection-naive vaccine recipients.

A remark on this clone: Its antigen specificity is not known. No quality values exist for individual bases; no much larger clone is one base distant.

The ViraFEST assay stimulated PBMC with viral peptide pools and then used TCR sequencing to identify antigen-specific CD4+ T cell clonotypes by expansion. After about 10 days of culture, CD4+ T cells were isolated with the EasySep CD4+ T cell isolation kit. Negative nucleocapsid antibody results before and after vaccination confirmed that the healthy vaccine recipients had no prior SARS-CoV-2 infection. A few million PBMC per well were cultured in IMDM with about 5.4% human AB serum, roughly 10 IU/ml IL-2 and gentamicin, plus 10 ug/ml peptides. On days 3 and 7, half of the culture medium was replaced with fresh IL-2-containing medium. Unless noted otherwise, every peptide stimulation condition was cultured in triplicate wells. PBMC were separated from whole blood using Ficoll-Paque Plus gradient centrifugation and were then either cryopreserved at -140C or used fresh. Overlapping peptide pools spanned the spike proteins of SARS-CoV-2 and the common cold coronaviruses HCoV-NL63, HCoV-OC43 and HCoV-229E. The QIAamp micro DNA kit was used to extract genomic DNA from the cultured CD4+ T cells.

The full study reports these points: Marked clonal contraction was observed in both infection-induced and vaccine-induced clones at late post-vaccination timepoints, consistent with waning T cell responses. Among healthy vaccine recipients, nearly all vaccine-induced clones were SARS-CoV-2 mono-reactive, and just 1 of 255 was cross-reactive with common cold coronaviruses. Limitations of the study were the small number of convalescent patients and the absence of early post-infection timepoints.

The CDR3 holds 15 amino acids from the cysteine to the phenylalanine. Just CDR3 DNA is preserved here, 45 bases in frame from base 1. Ends trimmed: V by 4 bases, J by 8 bases; bases unmatched to a gene: 8. CDR1 and CDR2 are read off the germline V gene as MDHEN and SYDVKM. Libraries were made using the immunoSEQ multiplex PCR assay. DNA from the CD4+ T cells that had been cultured and isolated underwent TCR beta CDR3 sequencing. The original pipeline was this. Non-productive TCR sequences were removed, reads were trimmed to the CDR3 region, and CDR3s of at least 7 amino acids were retained. The MANAFEST web app was used to identify antigen-specific clonotypes by comparing expansion in peptide wells with expansion in reference cultures. Positive clones required FDR<0.05 expansion versus reference and all other wells, odds ratio above 5, and frequency above 0.1% in two replicate wells. Cross-reactive clonotypes were defined as significantly expanded in SARS-CoV-2 spike wells and in at least one common cold coronavirus spike condition. Using the stringdist R package, CDR3 similarity was measured by Levenshtein distance, and unrooted trees were constructed with ape in R 3.6.1. TCRdb provides this immuneACCESS table in a form limited to in-frame rearrangements. Some clones are lacking; in checked studies, under half of them reflect an unresolved V gene, and why the rest are absent is not known. The V and J calls and clone size come from that table; D and trimming were worked out from the DNA. For this sample the table gives about 28,000 clones, of which around 80% were detected only once. The leading ten clones occupy approximately 31% of the sample.

This TCR came from a human donor who received a COVID-19 vaccine. The rearrangement combines TRBV28 with TRBJ1-4, with TRBD1 matching 9 junction bases. Source: CD4+ T cells from PBMCs cultured with SARS-CoV-2 spike peptides, taken before COVID-19 vaccination. The meaning of the sample's cell subset or site label: SARS-CoV-2 spike overlapping peptide pool stimulation. This receptor carries the CDR3 CASSSSGTGKEKLFF. The DNA sequence is as follows: TGTGCCAGCAGTTCATCCGGGACAGGGAAGGAAAAACTGTTTTTT.